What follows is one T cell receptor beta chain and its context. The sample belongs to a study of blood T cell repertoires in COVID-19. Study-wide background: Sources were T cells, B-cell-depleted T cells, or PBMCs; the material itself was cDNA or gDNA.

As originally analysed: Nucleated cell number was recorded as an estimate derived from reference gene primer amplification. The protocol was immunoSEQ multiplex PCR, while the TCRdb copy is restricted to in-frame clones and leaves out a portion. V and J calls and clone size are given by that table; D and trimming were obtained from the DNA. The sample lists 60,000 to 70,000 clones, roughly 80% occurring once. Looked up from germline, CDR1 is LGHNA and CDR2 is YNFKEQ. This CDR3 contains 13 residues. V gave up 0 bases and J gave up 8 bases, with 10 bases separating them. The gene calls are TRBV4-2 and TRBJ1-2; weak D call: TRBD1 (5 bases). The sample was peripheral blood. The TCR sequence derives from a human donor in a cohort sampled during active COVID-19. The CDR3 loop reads CASSQDLGEGYTF. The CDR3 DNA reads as TGTGCCAGCAGCCAAGATCTAGGGGAAGGCTACACCTTC.